This T cell receptor (beta chain) was found in a study of blood T cell repertoires in COVID-19. Only in-frame clones appear in the TCRdb table, and some are missing; sequencing was by immunoSEQ multiplex PCR. The table shows about 140,000 clones, with approximately 88% occurring only once. From germline, CDR1 is MNHEY and CDR2 SMNVEV (reference sequence). The CDR3 runs 13 residues. V was clipped by 6 bases and J by 6 bases, with 12 bases between them. This chain uses TRBV27 with TRBJ2-1, with a weak D call TRBD2 (6 bases). Material: peripheral blood. The TCR comes from a man between 65 and 80 years old with acute or convalescent COVID-19. DNA of the CDR3: TGTGCCAGCAGCCGTCTGGGGGGCAATGAGCAGTTCTTC. Protein sequence: CASSRLGGNEQFF.